This TCR beta chain derives from a study of OX40 agonist ivuxolimab in advanced cancers. Study background: Patients were dosed with the agonistic anti-OX40 (CD134) antibody ivuxolimab. Therapy given before enrollment (anti-PD-1, anti-PD-L1 or anti-CTLA-4) was allowed, and 40% had some. Study outcomes and limitations: CD4+ and CD8+ T cells in blood underwent clonal expansion by week 6 at 0.1 to 3.0 mg/kg. The average count of expanded clones was higher among CD8+ T cells than among CD4+.

Using immunoSEQ multiplex PCR, the repertoire was profiled, and TCRdb retains in-frame clones only, with some absent. The sample records around 110,000 clones, approximately 90% being singletons. The germline V gene encodes CDR1 LNHDA and CDR2 SQIVND (reference sequence). Trimming took 5 bases from V and 0 from J; bases not matched to a gene: 9. CDR3 length: 17 amino acids. As to this clone: Its antigen is as yet unknown.

The chain carries TRBV19 and TRBJ2-2, with 7 bases that match TRBD1. The TCR was taken from an adult with an advanced solid tumor such as melanoma, head and neck, liver or kidney cancer. The specimen was CD4+ or CD8+ T cells sorted from blood, collected in a trial of the OX40 agonist ivuxolimab. The CDR3 loop reads CASSLANRGPNTGELFF. CDR3 coding DNA: TGTGCCAGTAGTCTTGCCAATAGGGGGCCGAACACCGGGGAGCTGTTTTTT.